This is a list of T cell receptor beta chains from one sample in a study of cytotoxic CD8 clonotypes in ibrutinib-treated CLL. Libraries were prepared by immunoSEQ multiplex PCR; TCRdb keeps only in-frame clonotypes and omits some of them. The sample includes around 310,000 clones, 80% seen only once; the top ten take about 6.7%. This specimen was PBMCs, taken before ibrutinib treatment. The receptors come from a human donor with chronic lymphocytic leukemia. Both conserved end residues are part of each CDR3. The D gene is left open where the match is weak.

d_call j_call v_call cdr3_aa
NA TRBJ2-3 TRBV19 CASSFWASVHTDTQYF
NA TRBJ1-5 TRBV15 CATSRFLTDSNQPQHF
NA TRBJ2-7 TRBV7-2 CASSLILGTGAPPYEQYF
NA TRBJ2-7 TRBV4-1 CASSQDGRYEQYF
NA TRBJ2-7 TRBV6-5 CASGSDGQSYEQYF
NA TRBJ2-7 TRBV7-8 CASSIRQGYYEQYF
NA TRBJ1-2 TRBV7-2 CASSLRGLGYGYTF
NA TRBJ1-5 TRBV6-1 CASSAGVGQPQHF
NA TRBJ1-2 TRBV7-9 CASSATEIYGYTF
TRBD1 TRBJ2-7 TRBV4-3 CASSQGGQGVGYEQYF
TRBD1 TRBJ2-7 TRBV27 CASSFQGASYEQYF
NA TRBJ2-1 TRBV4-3 CASSQLGVTFF
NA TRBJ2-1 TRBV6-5 CASSPGRSYNEQFF
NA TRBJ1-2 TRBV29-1 CSVEQRNGYTF
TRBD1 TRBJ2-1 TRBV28 CASSKRGTGSMHEQFF
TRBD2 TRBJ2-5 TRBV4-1 CASSHPLAGVPGTQYF
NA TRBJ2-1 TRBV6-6 CASSYRYEQFF
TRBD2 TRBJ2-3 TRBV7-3 CASSLGTNTDTQYF
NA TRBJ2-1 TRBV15 CATSRVPRGSYNEQFF
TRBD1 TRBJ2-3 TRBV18 CASSREIQGGSTDTQYF
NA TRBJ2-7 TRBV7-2 CASSLASADYEQYF
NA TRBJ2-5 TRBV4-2 CASSQEVLGGLDEETQYF
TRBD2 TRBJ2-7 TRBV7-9 CASSKHGTSGSDEQYF
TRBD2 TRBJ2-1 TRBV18 CASSPGLAGDEQFF
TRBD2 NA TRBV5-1 CASKEGGPINEQYF
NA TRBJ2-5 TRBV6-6 CASSYVEKETQYF
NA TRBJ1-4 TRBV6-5 CASRADRRNEKLFF
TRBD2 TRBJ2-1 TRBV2 CASSKNSGNSGDNEQFF